A selection of T cell receptor beta chains follows, all from one sample in a study of vaccination and CD4 T cells after COVID-19. No antigen has been assigned to these receptors. TCRdb recomputed calls from the PCR reads with MiXCR, one row per CDR3 protein. The sample lists 13,000 or so distinct CDR3 sequences, nearly 60% occurring once. The specimen was cultured CD4+ T cells from blood, collected after SARS-CoV-2 vaccination. These receptors all come from a human donor with COVID-19. CDR3s include the opening cysteine and the closing phenylalanine or tryptophan. Each record gives: CDR3 protein, CDR3 DNA, V gene, J gene, clone size, D gene. D genes are given only for firm matches. Only part of the rows carry a size: once, few, many, or a class if the clone is expanded.

CDR3aa: CASSLAERPLGGGQPQHF; CDR3nt: TGTGCCAGCAGCTTGGCGGAACGGCCCCTAGGGGGTGGTCAGCCCCAGCATTTT; v_gene: TRBV5-5; j_gene: TRBJ1-5; abundance: .; d_gene: .
CDR3aa: CASSLEVEVDTEAFF; CDR3nt: TGTGCCAGCAGCTTAGAAGTGGAGGTGGACACTGAAGCTTTCTTT; v_gene: TRBV7-9; j_gene: TRBJ1-1; abundance: few; d_gene: .
CDR3aa: CASSKTDRENTEAFF; CDR3nt: TGTGCCAGCAGCAAAACGGACAGAGAGAACACTGAAGCTTTCTTT; v_gene: TRBV2; j_gene: TRBJ1-1; abundance: .; d_gene: .
CDR3aa: CAISDSRGMNTEAFF; CDR3nt: TGTGCCATCAGTGATTCCAGGGGGATGAACACTGAAGCTTTCTTT; v_gene: TRBV10-3; j_gene: TRBJ1-1; abundance: .; d_gene: TRBD1
CDR3aa: CASSLVVAGAETQYF; CDR3nt: TGTGCCAGCAGCTTGGTCGTAGCGGGGGCTGAGACCCAGTACTTC; v_gene: TRBV11-1; j_gene: TRBJ2-5; abundance: .; d_gene: TRBD2
CDR3aa: CASSLVPGQGAGNTIYF; CDR3nt: TGTGCCAGCAGCTTAGTTCCGGGACAGGGTGCCGGAAACACCATATATTTT; v_gene: TRBV7-6; j_gene: TRBJ1-3; abundance: once; d_gene: TRBD1
CDR3aa: CASSEQGSASYGYTF; CDR3nt: TGTGCCAGCAGTGAGCAGGGATCGGCATCCTATGGCTACACCTTC; v_gene: TRBV2; j_gene: TRBJ1-2; abundance: .; d_gene: .
CDR3aa: CASSFDRPTNQPQHF; CDR3nt: TGTGCCAGCAGTTTCGACAGGCCTACCAATCAGCCCCAGCATTTT; v_gene: TRBV12-3/TRBV12-4; j_gene: TRBJ1-5; abundance: .; d_gene: .
CDR3aa: CASSGGHSIILGNQPQHF; CDR3nt: TGTGCCAGCAGTGGGGGACATTCGATCATTTTGGGCAATCAGCCCCAGCATTTT; v_gene: TRBV27; j_gene: TRBJ1-5; abundance: .; d_gene: .
CDR3aa: CASSPVAGVQETQYF; CDR3nt: TGTGCCAGCAGCCCCGTTGCGGGGGTACAGGAGACCCAGTACTTC; v_gene: TRBV7-3; j_gene: TRBJ2-5; abundance: .; d_gene: TRBD2
CDR3aa: CASSYSGLLSTDTQYF; CDR3nt: TGTGCCAGCAGTTACTCTGGACTTCTTAGCACAGATACGCAGTATTTT; v_gene: TRBV6-5; j_gene: TRBJ2-3; abundance: .; d_gene: .
CDR3aa: CASSVTFRVGGNSPLHF; CDR3nt: TGTGCCAGCAGCGTAACGTTCAGGGTGGGAGGCAATTCACCCCTCCACTTT; v_gene: TRBV7-9; j_gene: TRBJ1-6; abundance: .; d_gene: .
CDR3aa: CATRGPTGEQFF; CDR3nt: TGTGCCACCCGTGGGCCCACGGGTGAGCAGTTCTTC; v_gene: TRBV24-1; j_gene: TRBJ2-1; abundance: .; d_gene: .
CDR3aa: CASSLGQSNYGYTF; CDR3nt: TGTGCCAGCAGCTTGGGACAGTCTAACTATGGCTACACCTTC; v_gene: TRBV7-3; j_gene: TRBJ1-2; abundance: .; d_gene: TRBD1
CDR3aa: CATQRSRQGPHGYTF; CDR3nt: TGTGCCACCCAACGATCCAGACAGGGGCCTCATGGCTACACCTTC; v_gene: TRBV10-3; j_gene: TRBJ1-2; abundance: .; d_gene: TRBD1
CDR3aa: CASSLSPGEQPQHF; CDR3nt: TGTGCCAGCAGTTTATCGCCCGGGGAGCAGCCCCAGCATTTT; v_gene: TRBV27; j_gene: TRBJ1-5; abundance: .; d_gene: .
CDR3aa: CASRPDRAALHF; CDR3nt: TGTGCCAGCAGACCTGACAGGGCAGCCCTCCACTTT; v_gene: TRBV6-1; j_gene: TRBJ1-6; abundance: few; d_gene: TRBD1
CDR3aa: CASSSGRSEAETQYF; CDR3nt: TGTGCCAGCAGCAGCGGAAGGTCGGAGGCAGAGACCCAGTACTTC; v_gene: TRBV7-2; j_gene: TRBJ2-5; abundance: .; d_gene: .
CDR3aa: CASSLGRPRANGYTF; CDR3nt: TGTGCCAGCAGCTTGGGACGCCCTAGGGCCAATGGCTACACCTTC; v_gene: TRBV5-6; j_gene: TRBJ1-2; abundance: .; d_gene: .
CDR3aa: CATSREGQGANQPQHF; CDR3nt: TGTGCCACCAGCAGGGAGGGACAGGGGGCAAATCAGCCCCAGCATTTT; v_gene: TRBV15; j_gene: TRBJ1-5; abundance: few; d_gene: TRBD1
CDR3aa: CASSSGVFTAQHF; CDR3nt: TGTGCCAGCAGCTCCGGGGTCTTCACGGCCCAGCATTTT; v_gene: TRBV28; j_gene: TRBJ1-5; abundance: few; d_gene: .
CDR3aa: CASSIGPGSNYGYTF; CDR3nt: TGTGCCAGTAGTATAGGTCCGGGATCTAACTATGGCTACACCTTC; v_gene: TRBV19; j_gene: TRBJ1-2; abundance: .; d_gene: .
CDR3aa: CARSLAPRAGQGATNTQYF; CDR3nt: TGTGCCAGAAGCTTGGCCCCGCGGGCGGGACAGGGGGCGACGAATACGCAGTATTTT; v_gene: TRBV5-3; j_gene: TRBJ2-3; abundance: medium-sized; d_gene: TRBD1
CDR3aa: CASSIGSGVRKTQYF; CDR3nt: TGTGCCAGTAGTATAGGCTCTGGGGTTAGAAAGACCCAGTACTTC; v_gene: TRBV19; j_gene: TRBJ2-5; abundance: .; d_gene: .
CDR3aa: CASSKDRINQPQHF; CDR3nt: TGTGCCAGTAGTAAGGACAGAATCAATCAGCCCCAGCATTTT; v_gene: TRBV19; j_gene: TRBJ1-5; abundance: .; d_gene: .
CDR3aa: CASSPSSGGLYNEQFF; CDR3nt: TGCGCCAGCAGCCCTTCGAGCGGGGGGCTCTACAATGAGCAGTTCTTC; v_gene: TRBV5-1; j_gene: TRBJ2-1; abundance: .; d_gene: TRBD2
CDR3aa: CASRGTGGQTQYF; CDR3nt: TGTGCCAGCAGAGGTACAGGGGGGCAGACCCAGTACTTC; v_gene: TRBV7-2; j_gene: TRBJ2-5; abundance: few; d_gene: TRBD1
CDR3aa: CSARQGRNTEAFF; CDR3nt: TGCAGTGCTAGACAGGGTAGGAACACTGAAGCTTTCTTT; v_gene: TRBV20-1; j_gene: TRBJ1-1; abundance: few; d_gene: .
CDR3aa: CASSPDSAYGYTF; CDR3nt: TGTGCCAGCTCACCGGACAGCGCCTATGGCTACACCTTC; v_gene: TRBV18; j_gene: TRBJ1-2; abundance: .; d_gene: .
CDR3aa: CASSELGGGQSGYTF; CDR3nt: TGTGCCAGCAGTGAATTGGGGGGGGGACAGTCTGGCTACACCTTC; v_gene: TRBV2; j_gene: TRBJ1-2; abundance: .; d_gene: TRBD1
CDR3aa: CAMSTGRQPQHF; CDR3nt: TGTGCCATGTCGACAGGGCGCCAGCCCCAGCATTTT; v_gene: TRBV10-3; j_gene: TRBJ1-5; abundance: .; d_gene: TRBD1
CDR3aa: CASGLGAGSSYNEQFF; CDR3nt: TGTGCCAGCGGATTAGGAGCGGGGAGCTCCTACAATGAGCAGTTCTTC; v_gene: TRBV6-2/TRBV6-3; j_gene: TRBJ2-1; abundance: .; d_gene: TRBD2
CDR3aa: CASSSHGQGAGGNSPLHF; CDR3nt: TGTGCCAGCAGCTCCCATGGACAGGGGGCGGGAGGTAATTCACCCCTCCACTTT; v_gene: TRBV7-2; j_gene: TRBJ1-6; abundance: .; d_gene: TRBD1
CDR3aa: CASTYGRGGETQYF; CDR3nt: TGCGCCAGCACCTATGGGCGGGGCGGAGAGACCCAGTACTTC; v_gene: TRBV5-1; j_gene: TRBJ2-5; abundance: .; d_gene: .